A selection of T cell receptor beta chains follows, all from one sample in a study of T-cell reconstitution after alpha-beta-depleted transplantation in children. TCRdb reprocessed the PCR reads via MiXCR and lists one record per CDR3 protein. The sample lists about 98,000 distinct CDR3 sequences; 4.5% to 7.5% were seen once. Material: PBMCs, mostly from graft donor cells, obtained 60 days after TCRalphabeta/CD19-depleted stem cell transplant. The receptors stem from a female patient under 10 years old who had a stem cell transplant for Fanconi anemia, so the T cells may come from the graft donor. The CDR3 runs from the conserved cysteine through the conserved F or W. Fields, in order: clone size, V gene, J gene, D gene, CDR3 DNA, CDR3 protein. The D gene is left open where the match is weak. Size is stated for part of the rows, as once, few or many counts, or as a class when the clone is expanded.

clone_size: NA
v_call: TRBV20-1
j_call: TRBJ2-1
d_call: NA
cdr3_nt: TGCAGTGCTAGAGCATTAAAAAACATCAATGAGCAGTTCTTC
cdr3_aa: CSARALKNINEQFF

clone_size: many
v_call: TRBV6-5
j_call: TRBJ2-2
d_call: TRBD2
cdr3_nt: TGTGCCAGCAGTTATCGGACTATAGCGGGAGGGGACACCGGGGAGCTGTTTTTT
cdr3_aa: CASSYRTIAGGDTGELFF

clone_size: NA
v_call: TRBV18
j_call: TRBJ2-3
d_call: NA
cdr3_nt: TGTGCCAGCTCACCCCCGACTAGATCCACAGATACGCAGTATTTT
cdr3_aa: CASSPPTRSTDTQYF

clone_size: few
v_call: TRBV12-3/TRBV12-4
j_call: TRBJ1-6
d_call: TRBD1
cdr3_nt: TGTGCCAGCACACGTCGGACAGGGCCCACTCGGGGTTCACCCCTCCACTTT
cdr3_aa: CASTRRTGPTRGSPLHF

clone_size: many
v_call: TRBV3-1
j_call: TRBJ1-2
d_call: TRBD1
cdr3_nt: TGTGCCAGCAGCCAAGGACAGGGATTCTATGGCTACACCTTC
cdr3_aa: CASSQGQGFYGYTF

clone_size: many
v_call: TRBV30
j_call: TRBJ2-2
d_call: TRBD2
cdr3_nt: TGTGCCTGGAGAAAAGGCCCTAGCGGCACGGAGCTGTTTTTT
cdr3_aa: CAWRKGPSGTELFF

clone_size: NA
v_call: TRBV7-3
j_call: TRBJ2-3
d_call: NA
cdr3_nt: TGTGCCAGCAGCTTATTTGGTCCGGATACGCAGTATTTT
cdr3_aa: CASSLFGPDTQYF

clone_size: few
v_call: TRBV20-1
j_call: TRBJ2-1
d_call: TRBD2
cdr3_nt: TGCAGTGCTAGCCTAGCGGGAGGGAGGGTCCATGAGCAGTTCTTC
cdr3_aa: CSASLAGGRVHEQFF

clone_size: NA
v_call: TRBV20-1
j_call: TRBJ1-5
d_call: NA
cdr3_nt: TGCAGTGCTCACCGGGACACCCCTTATAGCAATCAGCCCCAGCATTTT
cdr3_aa: CSAHRDTPYSNQPQHF

clone_size: many
v_call: TRBV28
j_call: TRBJ2-1
d_call: NA
cdr3_nt: TGTGCCAGCAAGGAGCTTGGCTCCTACAATGAGCAGTTCTTC
cdr3_aa: CASKELGSYNEQFF

clone_size: once
v_call: TRBV18
j_call: TRBJ1-2
d_call: TRBD1
cdr3_nt: TGTGCCAGCTCACCGACAGGGAACTATGGCTACACCTTC
cdr3_aa: CASSPTGNYGYTF

clone_size: many
v_call: TRBV29-1
j_call: TRBJ2-5
d_call: TRBD2
cdr3_nt: TGCAGCGTTGAACGGACTAGCGGGGTAAAAGAGACCCAGTACTTC
cdr3_aa: CSVERTSGVKETQYF

clone_size: many
v_call: TRBV5-1
j_call: TRBJ2-7
d_call: NA
cdr3_nt: TGCGCCAGCAGCTTTGGATACCGGGTGGAGTCCTACGAGCAGTACTTC
cdr3_aa: CASSFGYRVESYEQYF

clone_size: few
v_call: TRBV4-1
j_call: TRBJ2-7
d_call: NA
cdr3_nt: TGCGCCAGCAGCCAAGTCGGGAGCGAGCAGTACTTC
cdr3_aa: CASSQVGSEQYF

clone_size: many
v_call: TRBV5-1
j_call: TRBJ2-7
d_call: TRBD2
cdr3_nt: TGCGCCAGCAGCTTGGCTGCCGGGACTAGCGGGAGAAGAGAGGAGTACTTC
cdr3_aa: CASSLAAGTSGRREEYF

clone_size: many
v_call: TRBV5-1
j_call: TRBJ2-2
d_call: TRBD1
cdr3_nt: TGCGCCAGCAGCTTGGAGGGACAGGGGAACACCGGGGAGCTGTTTTTT
cdr3_aa: CASSLEGQGNTGELFF

clone_size: few
v_call: TRBV30
j_call: TRBJ1-4
d_call: NA
cdr3_nt: TGTGCCTGGAGCCGCCGGGGGGAAAAACTGTTTTTT
cdr3_aa: CAWSRRGEKLFF

clone_size: many
v_call: TRBV5-1
j_call: TRBJ2-1
d_call: NA
cdr3_nt: TGCGCCAGCAGCTTGGCCCCGGGAGAAGGTTATGAGCAGTTCTTC
cdr3_aa: CASSLAPGEGYEQFF

clone_size: few
v_call: TRBV4-2
j_call: TRBJ2-7
d_call: TRBD1
cdr3_nt: TGTGCCAGCAGCCAAGTCGGCACAGGGGGCGGCGAGCAGTACTTC
cdr3_aa: CASSQVGTGGGEQYF

clone_size: few
v_call: TRBV19
j_call: TRBJ2-3
d_call: NA
cdr3_nt: TGTGCCAGTAGTATCAGAGGACGGAGCACAGATACGCAGTATTTT
cdr3_aa: CASSIRGRSTDTQYF

clone_size: few
v_call: TRBV5-1
j_call: TRBJ1-5
d_call: NA
cdr3_nt: TGCGCCAGCAGCTTGGCAGGGGGCAATCAGCCCCAGCATTTT
cdr3_aa: CASSLAGGNQPQHF

clone_size: NA
v_call: TRBV20-1
j_call: TRBJ2-1
d_call: NA
cdr3_nt: TGCAGTGTAGAGTGGGGGGACTACAATGAGCAGTTCTTC
cdr3_aa: CSVEWGDYNEQFF

clone_size: few
v_call: TRBV18
j_call: TRBJ2-1
d_call: NA
cdr3_nt: TGTGCCAGCTCACCAGGGAGGCCCCCCTCCTACAATGAGCAGTTCTTC
cdr3_aa: CASSPGRPPSYNEQFF

clone_size: many
v_call: TRBV12-3/TRBV12-4
j_call: TRBJ1-5
d_call: TRBD1
cdr3_nt: TGTGCCAGCAGCACAGGGGGCGCAGGTCGGCCCCAGCATTTT
cdr3_aa: CASSTGGAGRPQHF

clone_size: many
v_call: TRBV5-1
j_call: TRBJ2-7
d_call: NA
cdr3_nt: TGCGCCAGCAGCTCGGGAGCTGTCTCCTACGAGCAGTACTTC
cdr3_aa: CASSSGAVSYEQYF

clone_size: many
v_call: TRBV6-1
j_call: TRBJ2-2
d_call: NA
cdr3_nt: TGTGCCAGCAGTGAAAGCACCGGGGAGCTGTTTTTT
cdr3_aa: CASSESTGELFF

clone_size: few
v_call: TRBV20-1
j_call: TRBJ1-2
d_call: TRBD1
cdr3_nt: TGCAGTGCTCCCGGGACAGGGCCCGGCTACACCTTC
cdr3_aa: CSAPGTGPGYTF

clone_size: many
v_call: TRBV5-1
j_call: TRBJ2-3
d_call: TRBD1
cdr3_nt: TGCGCCAGCAGCAGAATAACAGGGGCCTTCACAGATACGCAGTATTTT
cdr3_aa: CASSRITGAFTDTQYF

clone_size: few
v_call: TRBV6-5
j_call: TRBJ1-2
d_call: TRBD1
cdr3_nt: TGTGCCAGCAGTTACTCCCGGGACAGGGTCTATGGCTACACCTTC
cdr3_aa: CASSYSRDRVYGYTF

clone_size: many
v_call: TRBV28
j_call: TRBJ2-7
d_call: TRBD1
cdr3_nt: TGTGCCAGCAGTCGCCACCTCGGGACAGGGGGCTACGAGCAGTACTTC
cdr3_aa: CASSRHLGTGGYEQYF

clone_size: NA
v_call: TRBV5-1
j_call: TRBJ2-1
d_call: TRBD2
cdr3_nt: TGCGCCAGCAGAACGGGAGGATCCATCTCCTACAATGAGCAGTTCTTC
cdr3_aa: CASRTGGSISYNEQFF

clone_size: many
v_call: TRBV19
j_call: TRBJ2-3
d_call: TRBD1
cdr3_nt: TGTGCCAGTAGTATTCGGACAGGGAGGACAGATACGCAGTATTTT
cdr3_aa: CASSIRTGRTDTQYF

clone_size: many
v_call: TRBV11-2
j_call: TRBJ1-5
d_call: NA
cdr3_nt: TGTGCCAGCAGCTTAAGACCCAGGACCGATCAGCCCCAGCATTTT
cdr3_aa: CASSLRPRTDQPQHF

clone_size: many
v_call: TRBV20-1
j_call: TRBJ2-7
d_call: TRBD2
cdr3_nt: TGCAGTGCTAGAGCTCCTACCGGGACTAGCGACTCCTACGAGCAGTACTTC
cdr3_aa: CSARAPTGTSDSYEQYF

clone_size: many
v_call: TRBV6-1
j_call: TRBJ2-1
d_call: TRBD1
cdr3_nt: TGTGCCAGCAGTGAGTCTCAGGGGGCCCCTTTTGAGCAGTTCTTC
cdr3_aa: CASSESQGAPFEQFF

clone_size: few
v_call: TRBV12-3/TRBV12-4
j_call: TRBJ2-5
d_call: NA
cdr3_nt: TGTGCCAGCAGTTTAGGTCTCGGGGGGCCTCGAGGGGAGACCCAGTACTTC
cdr3_aa: CASSLGLGGPRGETQYF

clone_size: many
v_call: TRBV10-3
j_call: TRBJ1-1
d_call: NA
cdr3_nt: TGTGCCATCAGTGAGTCCGCGGGGGGAGCTTTCTTT
cdr3_aa: CAISESAGGAFF

clone_size: few
v_call: TRBV19
j_call: TRBJ2-7
d_call: TRBD2
cdr3_nt: TGTGCCAGTAGTATCGGGACTAGCGGGTACCCCTACGAGCAGTACTTC
cdr3_aa: CASSIGTSGYPYEQYF

clone_size: NA
v_call: TRBV14
j_call: TRBJ2-7
d_call: NA
cdr3_nt: TGTGCCAGCAGCCAAGTTGGTCGGTACGAGCAGTACTTC
cdr3_aa: CASSQVGRYEQYF

clone_size: few
v_call: TRBV5-1
j_call: TRBJ2-5
d_call: NA
cdr3_nt: TGCGCCAGCAGCTTGTGGGACTCCGATAAAGAGACCCAGTACTTC
cdr3_aa: CASSLWDSDKETQYF

clone_size: many
v_call: TRBV15
j_call: TRBJ1-4
d_call: NA
cdr3_nt: TGTGCCACCAGCAGGGCAACTAATGAAAAACTGTTTTTT
cdr3_aa: CATSRATNEKLFF

clone_size: many
v_call: TRBV11-2
j_call: TRBJ2-1
d_call: TRBD2
cdr3_nt: TGTGCCAGCAGCGCCGCGGGACTAGCGAATTCCTACAATGAGCAGTTCTTC
cdr3_aa: CASSAAGLANSYNEQFF

clone_size: NA
v_call: TRBV2
j_call: TRBJ2-2
d_call: NA
cdr3_nt: TGTGCCCGAGGGAGGGGGTCAGGGGACACCGGGGAGCTGTTTTTT
cdr3_aa: CARGRGSGDTGELFF

clone_size: many
v_call: TRBV7-7
j_call: TRBJ2-7
d_call: TRBD2
cdr3_nt: TGTGCCAGCAGCCCGATAGCGGGAGACTCCTACGAGCAGTACTTC
cdr3_aa: CASSPIAGDSYEQYF

clone_size: many
v_call: TRBV5-6
j_call: TRBJ1-2
d_call: NA
cdr3_nt: TGTGCCAGCAGCTTGGGTGTAGAGTTCATTCTCTTC
cdr3_aa: CASSLGVEFILF

clone_size: many
v_call: TRBV5-1
j_call: TRBJ2-7
d_call: TRBD1
cdr3_nt: TGTGCCAGCAGTTTAGGGACAGGGGGCTACGAGCAGTACTTC
cdr3_aa: CASSLGTGGYEQYF

clone_size: few
v_call: TRBV18
j_call: TRBJ2-1
d_call: TRBD2
cdr3_nt: TGTGCCAGCTCACCCACTAGCGGGACGAACAATGAGCAGTTCTTC
cdr3_aa: CASSPTSGTNNEQFF

clone_size: many
v_call: TRBV28
j_call: TRBJ2-1
d_call: NA
cdr3_nt: TGTGCCAGCAGACACCCCTACGAGGAGCAGTTCTTC
cdr3_aa: CASRHPYEEQFF

clone_size: many
v_call: TRBV7-8
j_call: TRBJ2-1
d_call: TRBD1
cdr3_nt: TGTGCCAGCAGCTTAACAGACAGGGGGCGGTTCTTC
cdr3_aa: CASSLTDRGRFF

clone_size: NA
v_call: TRBV7-3
j_call: TRBJ2-2
d_call: NA
cdr3_nt: TGTGCCAGCAGCTTAAAACCGGGAAGAAACACCGGGGAGCTGTTTTTT
cdr3_aa: CASSLKPGRNTGELFF

clone_size: few
v_call: TRBV10-3
j_call: TRBJ2-7
d_call: NA
cdr3_nt: TGTGCCATCAGTGAGTCAGCGGGACAGGAGCAGTACTTC
cdr3_aa: CAISESAGQEQYF